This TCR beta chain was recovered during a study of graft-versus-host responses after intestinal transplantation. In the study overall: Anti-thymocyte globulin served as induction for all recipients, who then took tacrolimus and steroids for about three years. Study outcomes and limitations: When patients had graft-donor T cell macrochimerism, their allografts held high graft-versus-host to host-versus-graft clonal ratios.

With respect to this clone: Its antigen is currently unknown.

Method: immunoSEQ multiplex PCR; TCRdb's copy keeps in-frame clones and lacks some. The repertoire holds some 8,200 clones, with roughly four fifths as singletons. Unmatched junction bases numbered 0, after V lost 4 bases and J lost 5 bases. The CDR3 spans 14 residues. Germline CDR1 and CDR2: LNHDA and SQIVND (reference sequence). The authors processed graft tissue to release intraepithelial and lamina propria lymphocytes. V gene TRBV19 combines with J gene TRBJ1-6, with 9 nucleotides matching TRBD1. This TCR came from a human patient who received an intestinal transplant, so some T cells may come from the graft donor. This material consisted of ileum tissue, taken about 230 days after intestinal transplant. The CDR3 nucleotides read TGTGCCAGTAGTAGACAGGGGGATAATTCACCCCTCCACTTT. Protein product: CASSRQGDNSPLHF.